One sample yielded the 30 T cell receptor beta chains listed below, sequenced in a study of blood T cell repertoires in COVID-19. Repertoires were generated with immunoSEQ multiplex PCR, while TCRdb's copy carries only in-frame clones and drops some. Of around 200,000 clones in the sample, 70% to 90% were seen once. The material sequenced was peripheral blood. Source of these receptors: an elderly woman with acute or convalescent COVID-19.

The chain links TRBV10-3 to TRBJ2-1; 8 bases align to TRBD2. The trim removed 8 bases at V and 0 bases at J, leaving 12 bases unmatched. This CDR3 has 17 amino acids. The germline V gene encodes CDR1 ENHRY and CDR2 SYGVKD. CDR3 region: CAIGLLSGSASYNEQFF. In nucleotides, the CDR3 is TGTGCCATCGGACTCCTGAGCGGGAGTGCCTCCTACAATGAGCAGTTCTTC.

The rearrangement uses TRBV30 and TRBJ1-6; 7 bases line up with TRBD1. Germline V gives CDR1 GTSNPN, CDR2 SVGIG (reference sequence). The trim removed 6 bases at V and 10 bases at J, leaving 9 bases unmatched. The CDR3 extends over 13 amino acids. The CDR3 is CACDRVGDSPLHF. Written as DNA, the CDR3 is TGTGCCTGCGACAGGGTCGGCGACTCACCCCTCCACTTT.

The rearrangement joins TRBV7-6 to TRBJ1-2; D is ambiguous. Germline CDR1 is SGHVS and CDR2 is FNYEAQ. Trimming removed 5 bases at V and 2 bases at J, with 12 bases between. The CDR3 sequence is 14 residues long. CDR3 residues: CASSAVAGNYGYTF. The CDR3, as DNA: TGTGCCAGCAGCGCCGTAGCCGGAAACTATGGCTACACCTTC. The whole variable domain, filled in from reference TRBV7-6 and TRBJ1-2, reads GAGVSQSPRYKVTKRGQDVALRCDPISGHVSLYWYRQALGQGPEFLTYFNYEAQQDKSGLPNDRFSAERPEGSISTLTIQRTEQRDSAMYRCASSAVAGNYGYTFGSGTRLTVV.

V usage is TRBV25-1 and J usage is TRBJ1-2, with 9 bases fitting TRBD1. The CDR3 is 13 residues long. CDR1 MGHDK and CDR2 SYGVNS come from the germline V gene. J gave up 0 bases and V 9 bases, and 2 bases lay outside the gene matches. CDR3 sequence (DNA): TGTGCCAGTCGACAGGGGGCTAACTATGGCTACACCTTC. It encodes CASRQGANYGYTF.

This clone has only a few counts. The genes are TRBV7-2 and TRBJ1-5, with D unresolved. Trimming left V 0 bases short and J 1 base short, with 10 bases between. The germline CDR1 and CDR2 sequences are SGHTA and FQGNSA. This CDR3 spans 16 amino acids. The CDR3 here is CASSLAGMGSNQPQHF. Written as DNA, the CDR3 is TGTGCCAGCAGCTTAGCCGGGATGGGAAGCAATCAGCCCCAGCATTTT.

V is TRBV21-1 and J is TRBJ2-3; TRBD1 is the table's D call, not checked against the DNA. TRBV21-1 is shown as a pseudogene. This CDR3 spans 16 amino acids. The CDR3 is CASSPGQVRTTDTQYF. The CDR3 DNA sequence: TGTGCCAGCAGCCCGGGACAGGTCCGCACCACAGATACGCAGTATTTT.

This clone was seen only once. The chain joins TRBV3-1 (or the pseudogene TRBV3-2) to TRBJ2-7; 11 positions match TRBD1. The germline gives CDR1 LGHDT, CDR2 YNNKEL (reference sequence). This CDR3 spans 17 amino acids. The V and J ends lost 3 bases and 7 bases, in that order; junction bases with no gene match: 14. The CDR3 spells CASSHRPPGQGVGEQYF. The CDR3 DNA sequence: TGTGCCAGCAGCCATCGACCACCGGGACAGGGGGTGGGTGAGCAGTACTTC.

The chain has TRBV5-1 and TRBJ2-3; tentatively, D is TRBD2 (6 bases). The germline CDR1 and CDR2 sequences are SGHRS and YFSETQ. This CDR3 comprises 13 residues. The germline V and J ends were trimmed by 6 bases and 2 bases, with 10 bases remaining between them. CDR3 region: CASNPGVTDTQYF. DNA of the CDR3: TGCGCCAGCAACCCGGGGGTCACAGATACGCAGTATTTT.

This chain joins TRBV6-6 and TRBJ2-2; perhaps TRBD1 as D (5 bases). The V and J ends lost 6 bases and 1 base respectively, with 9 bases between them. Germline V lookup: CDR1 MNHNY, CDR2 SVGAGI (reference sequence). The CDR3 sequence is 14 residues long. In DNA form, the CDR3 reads TGTGCCAGCAGCGGCAGGGTGAACACCGGGGAGCTGTTTTTT. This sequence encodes CASSGRVNTGELFF.

CDR3 in DNA: TGTGCCAGCTCTCAACGGGGGGGTAATGAGCAGTTCTTC. This translates into CASSQRGGNEQFF. The rearrangement links TRBV27 to TRBJ2-1, with 8 bases aligning to TRBD2. In germline, CDR1 is MNHEY, CDR2 SMNVEV (reference sequence). The CDR3 is made up of 13 amino acids. The trim removed 8 bases at V and 7 bases at J, leaving 7 bases unmatched.

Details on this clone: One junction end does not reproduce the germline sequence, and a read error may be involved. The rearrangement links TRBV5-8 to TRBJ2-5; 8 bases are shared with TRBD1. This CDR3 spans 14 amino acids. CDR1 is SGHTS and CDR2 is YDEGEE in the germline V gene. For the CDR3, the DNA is TGTGCCAGCAGGTTGGGACAGGTCCAAGAGACCCAGTACTTC. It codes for CASRLGQVQETQYF.

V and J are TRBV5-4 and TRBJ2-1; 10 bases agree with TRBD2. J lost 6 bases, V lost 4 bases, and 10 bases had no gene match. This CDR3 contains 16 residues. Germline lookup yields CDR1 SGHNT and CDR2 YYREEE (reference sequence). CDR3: CASSRGERGGRNEQFF. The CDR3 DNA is TGTGCCAGCAGCCGGGGTGAGCGGGGGGGCCGCAATGAGCAGTTCTTC.

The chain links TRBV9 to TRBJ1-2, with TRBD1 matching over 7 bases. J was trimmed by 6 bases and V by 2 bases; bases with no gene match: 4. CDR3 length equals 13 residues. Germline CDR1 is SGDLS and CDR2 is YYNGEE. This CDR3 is CASSVLQGNGYTF. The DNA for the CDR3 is TGTGCCAGCAGCGTCTTACAGGGGAATGGCTACACCTTC.

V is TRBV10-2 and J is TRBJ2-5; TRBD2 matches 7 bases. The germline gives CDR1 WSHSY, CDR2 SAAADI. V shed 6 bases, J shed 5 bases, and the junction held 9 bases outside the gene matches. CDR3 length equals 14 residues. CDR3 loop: CASRKGLAAETQYF. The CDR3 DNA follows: TGCGCCAGCAGGAAGGGGCTAGCGGCGGAGACCCAGTACTTC.

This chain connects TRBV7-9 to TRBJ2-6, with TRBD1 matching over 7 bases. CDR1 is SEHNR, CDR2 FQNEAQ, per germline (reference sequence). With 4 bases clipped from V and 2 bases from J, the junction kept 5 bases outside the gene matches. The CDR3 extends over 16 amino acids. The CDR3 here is CASSSGQVPGANVLTF. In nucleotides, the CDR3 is TGTGCCAGCAGCTCCGGACAGGTCCCTGGGGCCAACGTCCTGACTTTC.

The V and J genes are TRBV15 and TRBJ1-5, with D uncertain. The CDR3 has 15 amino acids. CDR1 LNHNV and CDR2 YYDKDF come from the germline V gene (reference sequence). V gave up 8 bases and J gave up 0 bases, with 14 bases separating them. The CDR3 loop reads CATAAEPYSNQPQHF. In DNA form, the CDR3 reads TGTGCCACCGCTGCAGAACCGTATAGCAATCAGCCCCAGCATTTT.

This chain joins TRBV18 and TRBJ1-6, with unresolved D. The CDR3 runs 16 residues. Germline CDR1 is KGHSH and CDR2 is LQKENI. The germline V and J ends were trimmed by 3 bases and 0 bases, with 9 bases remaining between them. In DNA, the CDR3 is TGTGCCAGCTCACCCCGCCCGAGCTCCTATAATTCACCCCTCCACTTT. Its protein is CASSPRPSSYNSPLHF.

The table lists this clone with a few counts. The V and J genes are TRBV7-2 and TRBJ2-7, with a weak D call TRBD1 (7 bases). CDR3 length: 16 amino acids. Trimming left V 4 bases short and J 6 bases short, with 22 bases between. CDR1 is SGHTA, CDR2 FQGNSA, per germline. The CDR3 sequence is CASSSSSGGLWAEQYF. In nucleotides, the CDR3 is TGTGCCAGCAGCTCCTCCTCAGGGGGACTCTGGGCCGAGCAGTACTTC.

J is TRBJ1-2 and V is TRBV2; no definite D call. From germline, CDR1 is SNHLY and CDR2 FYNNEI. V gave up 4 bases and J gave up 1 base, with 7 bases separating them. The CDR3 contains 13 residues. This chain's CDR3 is CASSVNSNYGYTF. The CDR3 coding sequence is TGTGCCAGCAGTGTTAACAGTAACTATGGCTACACCTTC.

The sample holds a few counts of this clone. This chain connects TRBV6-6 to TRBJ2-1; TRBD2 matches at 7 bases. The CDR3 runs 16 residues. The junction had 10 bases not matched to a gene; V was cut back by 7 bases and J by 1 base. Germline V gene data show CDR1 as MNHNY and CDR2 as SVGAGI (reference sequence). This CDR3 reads CASTPRGDWSYNEQFF. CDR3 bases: TGTGCCAGCACCCCTCGGGGGGATTGGTCCTACAATGAGCAGTTCTTC.

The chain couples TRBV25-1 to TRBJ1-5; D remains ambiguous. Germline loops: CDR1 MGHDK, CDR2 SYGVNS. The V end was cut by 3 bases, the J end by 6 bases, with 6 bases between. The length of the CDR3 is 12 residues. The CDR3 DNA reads TGTGCCAGCAGTGACACTAGTCAGCCCCAGCATTTT. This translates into CASSDTSQPQHF.

CDR3 sequence: CASSEAMPGEGKLFF. The CDR3 coding sequence is TGTGCCAGCAGTGAAGCGATGCCAGGGGAAGGAAAACTGTTTTTT. The chain carries TRBV6-1 and TRBJ1-4; tentative D call: TRBD1 (6 bases). The germline V and J ends were trimmed by 0 bases and 10 bases, with 15 bases remaining between them. The CDR3 has 15 residues. From germline, CDR1 is MNHNS and CDR2 SASEGT.

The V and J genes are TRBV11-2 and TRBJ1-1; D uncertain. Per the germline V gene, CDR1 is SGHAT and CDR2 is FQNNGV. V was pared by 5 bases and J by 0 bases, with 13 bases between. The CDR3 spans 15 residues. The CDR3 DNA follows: TGTGCCAGCAGCCCCAAGATACAGTTGAACACTGAAGCTTTCTTT. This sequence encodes CASSPKIQLNTEAFF.

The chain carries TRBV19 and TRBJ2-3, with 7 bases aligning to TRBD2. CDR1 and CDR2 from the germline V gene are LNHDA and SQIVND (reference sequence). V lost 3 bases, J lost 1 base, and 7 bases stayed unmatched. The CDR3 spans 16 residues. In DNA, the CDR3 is TGTGCCAGTAGTATCGGGGGGAGGGTAGGCACAGATACGCAGTATTTT. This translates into CASSIGGRVGTDTQYF.

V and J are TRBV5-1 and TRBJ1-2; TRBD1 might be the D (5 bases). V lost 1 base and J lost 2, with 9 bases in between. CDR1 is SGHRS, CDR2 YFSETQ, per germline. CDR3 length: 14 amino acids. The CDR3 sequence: CASSLHSGNYGYTF. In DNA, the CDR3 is TGCGCCAGCAGCTTGCATTCAGGGAACTATGGCTACACCTTC.

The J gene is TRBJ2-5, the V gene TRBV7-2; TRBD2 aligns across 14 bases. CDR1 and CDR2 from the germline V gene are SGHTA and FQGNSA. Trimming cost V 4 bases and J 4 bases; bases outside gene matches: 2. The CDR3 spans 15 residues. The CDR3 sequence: CASSSGLAGAETQYF. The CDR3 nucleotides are TGTGCCAGCAGCTCGGGACTAGCGGGAGCAGAGACCCAGTACTTC.

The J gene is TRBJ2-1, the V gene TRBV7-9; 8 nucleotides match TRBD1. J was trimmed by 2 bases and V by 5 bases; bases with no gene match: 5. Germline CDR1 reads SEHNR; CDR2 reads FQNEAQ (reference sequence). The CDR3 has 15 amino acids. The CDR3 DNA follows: TGTGCCAGCAGCCCACCGGGACAGGCCTACAATGAGCAGTTCTTC. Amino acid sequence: CASSPPGQAYNEQFF.

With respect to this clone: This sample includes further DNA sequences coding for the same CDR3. The CDR3 DNA reads as TGCAGCGTTGCGGAGAATAGCAATCAGCCCCAGCATTTT. Translation: CSVAENSNQPQHF. The chain couples TRBV29-1 to TRBJ1-5; no firm D call. The CDR3 sequence is 13 residues long. CDR1 is SQVTM, CDR2 ANQGSEA, per germline. V lost 4 bases and J lost 0, with 7 bases in between.

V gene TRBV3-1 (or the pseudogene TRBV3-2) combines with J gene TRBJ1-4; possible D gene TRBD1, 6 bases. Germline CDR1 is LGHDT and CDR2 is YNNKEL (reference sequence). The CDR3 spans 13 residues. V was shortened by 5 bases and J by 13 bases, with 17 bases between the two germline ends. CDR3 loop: CASSGRGKGRLFF. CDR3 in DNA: TGTGCCAGCAGCGGCAGGGGCAAGGGGAGACTGTTTTTT.

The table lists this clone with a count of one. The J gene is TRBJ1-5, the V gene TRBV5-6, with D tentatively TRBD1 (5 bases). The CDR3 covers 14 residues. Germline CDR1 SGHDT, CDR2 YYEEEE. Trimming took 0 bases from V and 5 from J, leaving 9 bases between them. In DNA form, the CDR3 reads TGTGCCAGCAGCTTGGTTCGGGGGGATCAGCCCCAGCATTTT. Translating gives CASSLVRGDQPQHF.